This TCR beta chain was found in a study of breast tumors, draining lymph nodes, adjacent tissues. This clonotype was recorded many times. Its antigen is unidentified. Study observations and caveats: The data were judged consistent with most tumor T cells coming from lymph node and expanding in tumor. Tumor T cell lymph node origin was a supported hypothesis, not proven. Tumor repertoires ranked between lymph nodes and nontumor tissue in diversity, with V and J gene preferences.

Breast cancer patients provided tissue from their axillary draining lymph nodes. Trimming removed 4 bases from V and 2 bases from J, with 12 bases in between. The CDR3 covers 15 residues. Germline V gene data show CDR1 as SEHNR and CDR2 as FQNEAQ (reference sequence). TCRdb ran MiXCR on the multiplex PCR reads and lists one entry per CDR3 protein. The table shows 200,000 or so distinct CDR3 sequences, with roughly 31% occurring only once. This chain links TRBV7-9 with TRBJ1-3; D uncertain. This clonotype originated in a female donor with breast cancer. Some clones in this sample may be carry-over from other donors' samples. The sequencing sample was made of axillary lymph node tissue. CDR3 loop: CASSSQGIAGNTIYF. The CDR3 nucleotides read TGTGCCAGCAGCTCTCAAGGGATCGCTGGAAACACCATATATTTT. The complete variable domain, with remaining parts taken from reference TRBV7-9 and TRBJ1-3, reads DTGVSQNPRHKITKRGQNVTFRCDPISEHNRLYWYRQTLGQGPEFLTYFQNEAQLEKSRLLSDRFSAERPKGSFSTLEIQRTEQGDSAMYLCASSSQGIAGNTIYFGEGSWLTVV.